This T cell receptor (beta chain) came from a study of cytomegalovirus exposure and HLA in healthy donors. Overall study context: Membership in the Caucasian-associated ancestry cluster was found for around four fifths of almost 400 genotyped donors.

Overall study results and limits: Association of a missense DCLRE1C variant with TCR beta V- and J-gene trimming was reported in a later analysis. Upon later analysis, TCR association rates were observed to vary by HLA locus, being highest for DRB1 and lowest for HLA-C.

As to this clone: Its antigen is as yet unknown.

PCR amplification relied on 60 Vbeta primers (plus 13 Jbeta primers). Repertoires were generated with immunoSEQ multiplex PCR, while TCRdb's copy carries only in-frame clones and drops some. The data contain a few hundred thousand clones, about 78% of them singletons. CDR3 length: 18 residues. J lost 4 bases, V lost 2 bases, and 14 bases had no gene match. Looked up from germline, CDR1 is MNHEY and CDR2 is SMNVEV (reference sequence). V and J are TRBV27 and TRBJ2-7, with 10 bases lining up with TRBD1. Material: PBMCs. This clonotype was obtained from a woman aged 30 to 39 in good health and CMV-seronegative. This CDR3 is CASSLEGQGIMGPYEQYF. CDR3 DNA sequence: TGTGCCAGCAGTTTAGAGGGACAGGGGATAATGGGACCTTACGAGCAGTACTTC.